This TCR beta chain was obtained from a study of OX40 agonist ivuxolimab in advanced cancers. Study-wide results and caveats: Circulating CD4+ and CD8+ T cells showed clonal expansion by week 6 at 0.1 to 3.0 mg/kg.

TCRdb's copy holds only in-frame clones and misses some; the assay was immunoSEQ multiplex PCR. Of some 87,000 clones in the sample, about 90% were seen once. There are 12 residues in the CDR3. Germline values: CDR1 SGDLS, CDR2 YYNGEE. The ends lost 1 base at V and 5 bases at J; junction bases unmatched: 0. This clone was detected only once. Its antigen is not identified. Sequenced here: CD4+ or CD8+ T cells sorted from blood, sampled in a trial of the OX40 agonist ivuxolimab. This clonotype was obtained from an adult with an advanced solid tumor such as melanoma, head and neck, liver or kidney cancer. The chain is built from TRBV9 and TRBJ2-7; 7 bases line up with TRBD1. In DNA, the CDR3 is TGTGCCAGCAGCGTAACAGGGGACGAGCAGTACTTC. Translating gives CASSVTGDEQYF. The full variable domain, completed using reference TRBV9 and TRBJ2-7, is DSGVTQTPKHLITATGQRVTLRCSPRSGDLSVYWYQQSLDQGLQFLIQYYNGEERAKGNILERFSAQQFPDLHSELNLSSLELGDSALYFCASSVTGDEQYFGPGTRLTVT.